The sequence of this T cell receptor (beta chain) was determined in a study of vaccination effects on CD4 cells after COVID-19. Deletions cut 1 base from V and 6 bases from J, with 12 bases between. The CDR3 is 14 amino acids. Germline V gives CDR1 SGHRS, CDR2 YFSETQ. Method: immunoSEQ multiplex PCR; TCRdb's copy keeps in-frame clones and lacks some. The data show under 70,000 clones, about 71% seen once. Points on this clone: The antigen is unknown.

Ahead of sequencing, the ViraFEST assay grew antigen-specific CD4+ T cells using viral peptide pools. When about ten days of culture had elapsed, CD4+ T cells were isolated. In the vaccine recipients, nucleocapsid antibodies were negative and there was no prior SARS-CoV-2 infection. Some 2 million PBMC were placed in each well, which was supplemented with roughly 10 IU/ml IL-2 and 7.5 to 10 ug/ml peptides. Replacing half the medium with IL-2 medium was done on days 3 and 7. Findings and limits, study-wide: Late post-vaccination samples showed marked contraction of infection- and vaccine-induced clones. Healthy vaccinees' vaccine-induced clones included only 1 of 255 that recognized common cold coronaviruses.

This receptor was obtained from a human donor who received a COVID-19 vaccine. V gene TRBV5-1 combines with J gene TRBJ2-3; the D is unclear. Sequences were derived from CD4+ T cells from PBMCs cultured with HCoV-OC43 spike peptides, sampled before COVID-19 vaccination. The subset: HCoV-OC43 spike overlapping peptide pool stimulation. The CDR3: CASSLTLPGDTQYF. CDR3 DNA: TGCGCCAGCAGCTTGACATTACCCGGGGATACGCAGTATTTT.